This is a list of T cell receptor beta chains from one sample in a study of beta chain features in type 1 diabetes. Sequencing used immunoSEQ multiplex PCR; TCRdb keeps in-frame clones, though not all of them. The top ten clones hold more than 0.1% of a sample with 600,000 to 700,000 clones, around 12% of them seen once. Sequencing was performed on naive CD4+ T cells from blood. These receptor sequences come from a man aged 30-40 years with type 1 diabetes. The CDR3 runs from the conserved cysteine through the conserved F or W. The D gene is left open where the match is weak. Size values are once, few and many counts, or a class for expanded clones, and some rows have none.

TRBV28,once,NA,TRBJ1-2,CASSPGTSNYGYTF,TGTGCCAGCAGTCCCGGGACATCTAACTATGGCTACACCTTC
TRBV14,NA,TRBD2,TRBJ2-7,CASSQLRRGEQYF,TGTGCCAGCAGCCAACTCAGGCGGGGGGAGCAGTACTTC
TRBV6-1,few,NA,TRBJ2-3,CASSETRLNTQYF,TGTGCCAGCAGTGAAACGAGACTGAATACGCAGTATTTT
TRBV7-2,NA,NA,TRBJ2-1,CASSLGAVLTFF,TGTGCCAGCAGCTTAGGGGCAGTCCTGACGTTCTTC
TRBV4-2,few,NA,TRBJ2-1,CASSPSLADSSYNEQFF,TGTGCCAGCAGCCCTTCTCTGGCAGATAGCTCCTACAATGAGCAGTTCTTC
TRBV7-9,NA,NA,TRBJ1-2,CASSLDVGYGYTF,TGTGCCAGCAGCTTGGACGTAGGCTATGGCTACACCTTC
TRBV7-2,few,NA,TRBJ1-2,CASSFTDSDYGYTF,TGTGCCAGCAGCTTTACCGACAGCGACTATGGCTACACCTTC
TRBV6-5,few,NA,TRBJ2-7,CASNTGVAEQYF,TGTGCCAGCAACACTGGGGTTGCCGAGCAGTACTTC
TRBV7-2,few,NA,TRBJ2-3,CASSLVAAGGTDTQYF,TGTGCCAGCAGCTTAGTGGCGGCAGGGGGCACAGATACGCAGTATTTT
TRBV5-1,few,NA,TRBJ2-2,CASSGRVLSTGELFF,TGCGCCAGCAGCGGGAGAGTTTTGAGCACCGGGGAGCTGTTTTTT
TRBV9,NA,NA,TRBJ2-1,CASSVDYESSYNEQFF,TGTGCCAGCAGCGTAGATTACGAGAGCTCCTACAATGAGCAGTTCTTC
TRBV29-1,NA,NA,TRBJ2-1,CSVLDNYNEQFF,TGCAGCGTTCTAGACAACTACAATGAGCAGTTCTTC
TRBV10-3,few,NA,TRBJ2-7,CAISERGQGSEQYF,TGTGCCATCAGTGAGCGGGGGCAGGGGTCCGAGCAGTACTTC
TRBV29-1,NA,NA,TRBJ1-2,CSVGRGYDLGGYTF,TGCAGCGTTGGCCGCGGATACGACCTGGGGGGCTACACCTTC
TRBV28,NA,NA,TRBJ2-1,CASSLRGEQFF,TGTGCCAGCAGTTTAAGGGGTGAGCAGTTCTTC
TRBV5-6,NA,NA,TRBJ2-6,CASSLGESGANVLTF,TGTGCCAGCAGCTTGGGAGAATCTGGGGCCAACGTCCTGACTTTC
TRBV12-5,NA,TRBD1,TRBJ2-5,CASDEKDRYQETQYF,TGTGCTAGTGATGAAAAGGACAGGTACCAAGAGACCCAGTACTTC
TRBV9,few,TRBD1,TRBJ2-2,CASSVANRGQKNTGELFF,TGTGCCAGCAGCGTAGCGAACAGGGGGCAAAAGAACACCGGGGAGCTGTTTTTT